This is a list of T cell receptor beta chains from one sample in a study of regulatory T cells in long-lasting Graves disease. TCRdb re-analysed the multiplex PCR reads in MiXCR, keeping a single row per CDR3 protein. Here the sample spans 520,000 or so distinct CDR3 sequences, around 12% being singletons. These data also formed part of another study, on T cells in Graves' hyperthyroidism and ophthalmopathy.

Sequences were derived from peripheral blood mononuclear cells (PBMCs), sampled at new diagnosis, from a patient treated with antithyroid drugs. These receptors originate from a woman in her twenties or thirties with Graves disease. Each CDR3 is given with its conserved first and last residue. Fields, in order: V gene, J gene, D gene, clone size, CDR3 protein, CDR3 DNA. The D gene is left open where the match is weak. The size of a clone is reported for some rows only, either as once, few or many, or as a class for expanded clones.

V gene: TRBV11-2
J gene: TRBJ2-5
D gene: TRBD1
clone size: .
CDR3 protein: CASSFLDRGWETQYF
CDR3 DNA: TGTGCCAGCAGCTTCCTGGACAGGGGATGGGAGACCCAGTACTTC

V gene: TRBV24-1
J gene: TRBJ1-4
D gene: .
clone size: many
CDR3 protein: CATSDYNEKLFF
CDR3 DNA: TGTGCCACCAGTGATTATAATGAAAAACTGTTTTTT

V gene: TRBV15
J gene: TRBJ1-5
D gene: .
clone size: few
CDR3 protein: CATSRGQVQPQHF
CDR3 DNA: TGTGCCACCAGCAGAGGTCAAGTCCAGCCCCAGCATTTT

V gene: TRBV27
J gene: TRBJ1-2
D gene: .
clone size: few
CDR3 protein: CASSLSRGTGYTF
CDR3 DNA: TGTGCCAGCAGTTTATCCAGAGGGACTGGCTACACCTTC

V gene: TRBV3-1
J gene: TRBJ2-1
D gene: TRBD2
clone size: .
CDR3 protein: CASSRKRESYNEQFF
CDR3 DNA: TGTGCCAGCAGCCGAAAGCGGGAGTCCTACAATGAGCAGTTCTTC

V gene: TRBV11-2
J gene: TRBJ2-3
D gene: TRBD2
clone size: many
CDR3 protein: CASSSGTSGGTDTQYF
CDR3 DNA: TGTGCCAGCAGCTCGGGGACTAGCGGGGGCACAGATACGCAGTATTTT

V gene: TRBV19
J gene: TRBJ1-4
D gene: .
clone size: many
CDR3 protein: CASRGAGGVLRTEKLFF
CDR3 DNA: TGTGCCAGTAGAGGGGCAGGAGGGGTCTTACGGACCGAAAAACTGTTTTTT

V gene: TRBV6-1
J gene: TRBJ1-1
D gene: TRBD1
clone size: many
CDR3 protein: CASSTGGRTNTEAFF
CDR3 DNA: TGTGCCAGCAGTACAGGGGGCAGGACTAACACTGAAGCTTTCTTT

V gene: TRBV4-1
J gene: TRBJ1-1
D gene: TRBD1
clone size: .
CDR3 protein: CASSQDQGAGGMKAFF
CDR3 DNA: TGCGCCAGCAGCCAAGACCAGGGGGCGGGCGGCATGAAAGCTTTCTTT

V gene: TRBV6-2/TRBV6-3
J gene: TRBJ1-4
D gene: .
clone size: many
CDR3 protein: CASSLYYRKTNEKLFF
CDR3 DNA: TGTGCCAGCAGTTTGTATTACAGGAAAACTAATGAAAAACTGTTTTTT

V gene: TRBV7-8
J gene: TRBJ1-2
D gene: .
clone size: many
CDR3 protein: CASSLFQESSTGSYGYTF
CDR3 DNA: TGTGCCAGCAGCTTATTTCAGGAATCCTCAACCGGGAGCTATGGCTACACCTTC

V gene: TRBV2
J gene: TRBJ1-1
D gene: .
clone size: many
CDR3 protein: CASGALQKNTEAFF
CDR3 DNA: TGTGCCAGCGGGGCCTTACAGAAGAACACTGAAGCTTTCTTT

V gene: TRBV19
J gene: TRBJ2-3
D gene: TRBD1
clone size: .
CDR3 protein: CASSQWGQDTDTQYF
CDR3 DNA: TGTGCCAGTAGCCAGTGGGGACAGGACACAGATACGCAGTATTTT

V gene: TRBV20-1
J gene: TRBJ2-4
D gene: .
clone size: many
CDR3 protein: CSAALSGVAKNIQYF
CDR3 DNA: TGCAGTGCCGCCCTGAGTGGAGTAGCCAAAAACATTCAGTACTTC

V gene: TRBV28
J gene: TRBJ1-4
D gene: .
clone size: many
CDR3 protein: CASSWAGDEKLFF
CDR3 DNA: TGTGCCAGCAGTTGGGCAGGGGATGAAAAACTGTTTTTT

V gene: TRBV6-1
J gene: TRBJ1-5
D gene: .
clone size: many
CDR3 protein: CASSRVSGQPQHF
CDR3 DNA: TGTGCCAGCAGTCGTGTGTCAGGACAGCCCCAGCATTTT

V gene: TRBV6-1
J gene: TRBJ1-2
D gene: .
clone size: .
CDR3 protein: CAGSRDLQGYTF
CDR3 DNA: TGTGCCGGCAGCCGGGACTTACAAGGCTACACCTTC

V gene: TRBV6-2/TRBV6-3
J gene: TRBJ2-7
D gene: .
clone size: many
CDR3 protein: CASSRPGQAYEQYF
CDR3 DNA: TGTGCCAGCAGCCGACCGGGACAAGCCTACGAGCAGTACTTC

V gene: TRBV11-3
J gene: TRBJ2-6
D gene: .
clone size: .
CDR3 protein: CASSFGVRVLSGANVLTF
CDR3 DNA: TGTGCCAGCAGCTTTGGGGTCAGGGTCCTCTCTGGGGCCAACGTCCTGACTTTC

V gene: TRBV6-1
J gene: TRBJ1-1
D gene: .
clone size: many
CDR3 protein: CASRFSAGSGTEAFF
CDR3 DNA: TGTGCCAGCAGATTTAGTGCGGGGTCTGGCACTGAAGCTTTCTTT

V gene: TRBV10-3
J gene: TRBJ2-7
D gene: .
clone size: many
CDR3 protein: CATTTTPYEQYF
CDR3 DNA: TGTGCCACGACTACGACCCCCTACGAGCAGTACTTC

V gene: TRBV25-1
J gene: TRBJ2-5
D gene: TRBD1
clone size: .
CDR3 protein: CASSERTGGRETQYF
CDR3 DNA: TGTGCCAGCAGTGAGCGGACAGGTGGACGGGAGACCCAGTACTTC

V gene: TRBV4-2
J gene: TRBJ1-1
D gene: .
clone size: few
CDR3 protein: CASGRARGTEAFF
CDR3 DNA: TGTGCCAGCGGCCGGGCCCGGGGAACTGAAGCTTTCTTT

V gene: TRBV20-1
J gene: TRBJ2-7
D gene: .
clone size: .
CDR3 protein: CSARSPGRDEQYF
CDR3 DNA: TGCAGTGCTAGAAGCCCCGGACGGGACGAGCAGTACTTC

V gene: TRBV20-1
J gene: TRBJ2-3
D gene: TRBD2
clone size: many
CDR3 protein: CSARDGSGMVDTQYF
CDR3 DNA: TGCAGTGCTAGAGATGGTAGCGGGATGGTGGATACGCAGTATTTT

V gene: TRBV12-3/TRBV12-4
J gene: TRBJ2-3
D gene: TRBD2
clone size: many
CDR3 protein: CASSLLAEKGDTQYF
CDR3 DNA: TGTGCCAGCAGTTTACTAGCGGAAAAAGGGGATACGCAGTATTTT

V gene: TRBV10-3
J gene: TRBJ2-7
D gene: TRBD2
clone size: few
CDR3 protein: CAISDQGLAGGNEQYF
CDR3 DNA: TGTGCCATCAGTGATCAGGGACTAGCGGGAGGAAACGAGCAGTACTTC

V gene: TRBV7-6
J gene: TRBJ2-3
D gene: .
clone size: .
CDR3 protein: CASSDHSTDTQYF
CDR3 DNA: TGTGCCAGCAGCGACCACTCGACAGATACGCAGTATTTT

V gene: TRBV29-1
J gene: TRBJ1-2
D gene: TRBD1
clone size: many
CDR3 protein: CSTETGDYGYTF
CDR3 DNA: TGCAGCACCGAGACAGGGGACTATGGCTACACCTTC

V gene: TRBV19
J gene: TRBJ1-5
D gene: TRBD1
clone size: .
CDR3 protein: CASSIRTGGIGQPQHF
CDR3 DNA: TGTGCCAGTAGTATCCGGACAGGGGGCATTGGTCAGCCCCAGCATTTT

V gene: TRBV12-3/TRBV12-4
J gene: TRBJ1-2
D gene: .
clone size: many
CDR3 protein: CASSLGHLGYTF
CDR3 DNA: TGTGCCAGCAGTTTGGGACATCTCGGCTACACCTTC

V gene: TRBV20-1
J gene: TRBJ1-4
D gene: .
clone size: many
CDR3 protein: CSAYRRGLGDEKLFF
CDR3 DNA: TGCAGTGCCTACCGCCGGGGCCTGGGGGATGAAAAACTGTTTTTT

V gene: TRBV6-1
J gene: TRBJ2-7
D gene: .
clone size: few
CDR3 protein: CASSEGLWTVIRTYEQYF
CDR3 DNA: TGTGCCAGCAGTGAAGGTCTTTGGACAGTTATAAGGACCTACGAGCAGTACTTC

V gene: TRBV6-1
J gene: TRBJ1-2
D gene: TRBD1
clone size: many
CDR3 protein: CASRTLYDRVWDYGYTF
CDR3 DNA: TGTGCCAGCAGGACCCTTTACGACAGGGTCTGGGACTATGGCTACACCTTC

V gene: TRBV4-1
J gene: TRBJ2-1
D gene: .
clone size: few
CDR3 protein: CASTATPEGTYYNEQFF
CDR3 DNA: TGCGCCAGCACCGCAACCCCGGAGGGGACTTACTACAATGAGCAGTTCTTC

V gene: TRBV20-1
J gene: TRBJ2-1
D gene: TRBD1
clone size: many
CDR3 protein: CSARRQGAGLKGNEQFF
CDR3 DNA: TGCAGTGCTAGAAGGCAGGGGGCGGGTCTTAAAGGCAATGAGCAGTTCTTC

V gene: TRBV20-1
J gene: TRBJ2-4
D gene: .
clone size: few
CDR3 protein: CSARPGTAKNIQYF
CDR3 DNA: TGCAGTGCCCGACCGGGGACAGCCAAAAACATTCAGTACTTC

V gene: TRBV24-1
J gene: TRBJ2-7
D gene: .
clone size: many
CDR3 protein: CATSDANRAPYEQYF
CDR3 DNA: TGTGCCACCAGTGATGCCAACAGGGCCCCCTACGAGCAGTACTTC

V gene: TRBV27
J gene: TRBJ1-1
D gene: .
clone size: .
CDR3 protein: CASTPPSGERFFF
CDR3 DNA: TGTGCCAGCACCCCCCCCTCCGGAGAGAGGTTCTTCTTT

V gene: TRBV29-1
J gene: TRBJ2-7
D gene: .
clone size: many
CDR3 protein: CSVEARASDSYEQYF
CDR3 DNA: TGCAGCGTTGAAGCCCGGGCTAGCGACTCCTACGAGCAGTACTTC

V gene: TRBV5-1
J gene: TRBJ2-5
D gene: TRBD2
clone size: many
CDR3 protein: CASSLVLAGEETQYF
CDR3 DNA: TGCGCCAGCAGCTTGGTACTAGCGGGAGAAGAGACCCAGTACTTC

V gene: TRBV11-2
J gene: TRBJ1-1
D gene: TRBD1
clone size: many
CDR3 protein: CASRIPTGVAFF
CDR3 DNA: TGTGCCAGCAGGATCCCGACAGGGGTGGCTTTCTTT

V gene: TRBV7-2
J gene: TRBJ2-7
D gene: .
clone size: .
CDR3 protein: CASSLGLVGAREQYF
CDR3 DNA: TGTGCCAGCAGCTTAGGACTAGTGGGGGCCCGCGAGCAGTACTTC

V gene: TRBV7-9
J gene: TRBJ2-7
D gene: TRBD1
clone size: few
CDR3 protein: CASTSRGTGALVQPYEQYF
CDR3 DNA: TGTGCCAGCACCTCAAGAGGGACAGGCGCCCTTGTGCAGCCCTACGAGCAGTACTTC

V gene: TRBV7-3
J gene: TRBJ2-2
D gene: .
clone size: many
CDR3 protein: CASSTFSGNTGELFF
CDR3 DNA: TGTGCCAGCAGTACCTTTAGCGGTAACACCGGGGAGCTGTTTTTT

V gene: TRBV3-1
J gene: TRBJ2-7
D gene: .
clone size: many
CDR3 protein: CASSQVRGEQYF
CDR3 DNA: TGTGCCAGCAGCCAAGTAAGGGGCGAGCAGTACTTC

V gene: TRBV5-8
J gene: TRBJ2-5
D gene: TRBD2
clone size: many
CDR3 protein: CASSLVLAGGLIGGETQYF
CDR3 DNA: TGTGCCAGCAGCTTGGTGCTAGCGGGAGGTCTGATCGGAGGAGAGACCCAGTACTTC

V gene: TRBV28
J gene: TRBJ1-4
D gene: .
clone size: many
CDR3 protein: CASLPGGFATNEKLFF
CDR3 DNA: TGTGCCAGCTTACCGGGTGGGTTTGCAACTAATGAAAAACTGTTTTTT

V gene: TRBV9
J gene: TRBJ1-1
D gene: TRBD1
clone size: .
CDR3 protein: CASSGQGARTEAFF
CDR3 DNA: TGTGCCAGCAGCGGGCAGGGGGCGCGTACTGAAGCTTTCTTT